This T cell receptor beta chain was found in a study of T cell repertoires in cytomegalovirus infection. This clonotype was counted at least ten times. Its antigen is as yet unknown. The germline V gene has CDR1 SGHVS and CDR2 FQNEAQ. CDR3 length equals 18 residues. Trimming shortened V by 5 bases and J by 1 base, and 23 bases separated the two germline ends. TCRdb re-derived calls from the reads in MiXCR, one entry per CDR3 protein. Here the sample spans 900,000 to 950,000 distinct CDR3 sequences, around 30% being singletons. Sample: cultured CD8+ T cells from PBMCs, taken from culture after CMV antigen stimulation. This chain connects TRBV7-8 to TRBJ1-1; D is unclear. The origin of this receptor is a human donor in good health (CMV status not recorded). Some clones in this sample may be carry-over from other donors' samples. The CDR3 sequence is CASSLLHPDTPWNTEAFF. Written as DNA, the CDR3 is TGTGCCAGCAGCCTGCTCCATCCCGACACCCCCTGGAACACTGAAGCTTTCTTT.